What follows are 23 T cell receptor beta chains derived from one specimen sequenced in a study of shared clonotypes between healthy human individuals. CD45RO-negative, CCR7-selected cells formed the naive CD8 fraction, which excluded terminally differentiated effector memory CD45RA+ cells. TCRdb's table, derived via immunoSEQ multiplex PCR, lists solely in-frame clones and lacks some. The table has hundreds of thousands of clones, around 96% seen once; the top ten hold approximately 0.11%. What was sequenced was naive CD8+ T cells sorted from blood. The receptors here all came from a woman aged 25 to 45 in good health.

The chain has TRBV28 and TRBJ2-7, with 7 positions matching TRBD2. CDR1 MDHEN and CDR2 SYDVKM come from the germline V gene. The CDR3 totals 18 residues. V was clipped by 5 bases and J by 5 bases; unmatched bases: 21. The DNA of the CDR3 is TGTGCCAGCAGTCAAAAACTCGACCCCAAAAGCGGGAACGACGAGCAGTACTTC. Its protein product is CASSQKLDPKSGNDEQYF.

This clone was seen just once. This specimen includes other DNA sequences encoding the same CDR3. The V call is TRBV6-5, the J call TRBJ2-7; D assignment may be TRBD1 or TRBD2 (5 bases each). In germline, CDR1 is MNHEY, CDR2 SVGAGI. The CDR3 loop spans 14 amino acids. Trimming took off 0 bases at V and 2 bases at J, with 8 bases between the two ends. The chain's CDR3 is CASSYSQEAYEQYF. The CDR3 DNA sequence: TGTGCCAGCAGTTACTCACAGGAGGCCTACGAGCAGTACTTC.

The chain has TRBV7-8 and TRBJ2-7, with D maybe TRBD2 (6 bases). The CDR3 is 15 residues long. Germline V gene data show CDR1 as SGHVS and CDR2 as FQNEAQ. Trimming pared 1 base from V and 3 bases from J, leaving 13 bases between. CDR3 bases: TGTGCCAGCAGCTTAGGCGCGGGACGTCACTACGAGCAGTACTTC. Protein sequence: CASSLGAGRHYEQYF. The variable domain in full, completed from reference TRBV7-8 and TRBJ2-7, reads GAGVSQSPRYKVAKRGQDVALRCDPISGHVSLFWYQQALGQGPEFLTYFQNEAQLDKSGLPSDRFFAERPEGSVSTLKIQRTQQEDSAVYLCASSLGAGRHYEQYFGPGTRLTVT.

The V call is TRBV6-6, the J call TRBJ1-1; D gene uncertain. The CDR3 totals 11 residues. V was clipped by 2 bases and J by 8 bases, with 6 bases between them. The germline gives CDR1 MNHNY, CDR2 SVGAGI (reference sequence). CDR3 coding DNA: TGTGCCAGCAGTTACGGTGGAGAAGCTTTCTTT. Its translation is CASSYGGEAFF.

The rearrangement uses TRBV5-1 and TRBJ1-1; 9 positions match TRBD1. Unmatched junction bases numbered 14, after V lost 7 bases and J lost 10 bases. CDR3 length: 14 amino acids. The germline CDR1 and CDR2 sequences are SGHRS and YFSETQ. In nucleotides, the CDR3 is TGCGCCAGCGGACCGGGACAGGGCTTGGGGGGAGCTTTCTTT. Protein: CASGPGQGLGGAFF.

The CDR3 protein is CASRNGLAGAYEQYF. The CDR3 DNA is TGCGCCAGCAGGAATGGACTAGCGGGAGCCTACGAGCAGTACTTC. The genes are TRBV5-1 and TRBJ2-7; TRBD2 agrees at 13 bases. Germline CDR1 SGHRS, CDR2 YFSETQ. The ends lost 5 bases at V and 2 bases at J; junction bases unmatched: 4. The CDR3 consists of 15 residues. Full variable domain (rest looked up from reference TRBV5-1 and TRBJ2-7): KAGVTQTPRYLIKTRGQQVTLSCSPISGHRSVSWYQQTPGQGLQFLFEYFSETQRNKGNFPGRFSGRQFSNSRSEMNVSTLELGDSALYLCASRNGLAGAYEQYFGPGTRLTVT.

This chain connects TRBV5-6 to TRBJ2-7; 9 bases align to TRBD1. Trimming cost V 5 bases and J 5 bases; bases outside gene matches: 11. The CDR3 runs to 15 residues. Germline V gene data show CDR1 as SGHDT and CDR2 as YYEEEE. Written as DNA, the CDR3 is TGTGCCAGCAGGCAAAGCCGGGACAGGGTCGACGAGCAGTACTTC. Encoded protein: CASRQSRDRVDEQYF.

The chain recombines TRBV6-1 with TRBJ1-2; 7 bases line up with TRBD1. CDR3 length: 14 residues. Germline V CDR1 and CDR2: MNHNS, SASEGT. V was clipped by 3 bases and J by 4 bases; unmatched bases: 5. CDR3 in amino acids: CASSESGTVYGYTF. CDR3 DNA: TGTGCCAGCAGTGAGTCCGGGACAGTCTATGGCTACACCTTC.

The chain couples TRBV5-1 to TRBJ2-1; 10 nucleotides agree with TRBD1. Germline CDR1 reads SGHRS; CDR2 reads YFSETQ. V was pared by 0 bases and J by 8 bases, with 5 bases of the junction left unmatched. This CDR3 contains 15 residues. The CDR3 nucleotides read TGCGCCAGCAGCTTGGGACAGGGGGCAGGAGATGAGCAGTTCTTC. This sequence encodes CASSLGQGAGDEQFF.

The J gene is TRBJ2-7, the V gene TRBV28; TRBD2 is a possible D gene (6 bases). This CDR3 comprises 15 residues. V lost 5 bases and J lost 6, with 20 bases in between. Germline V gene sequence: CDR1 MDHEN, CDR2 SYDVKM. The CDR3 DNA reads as TGTGCCAGCAGTCCCGAGACTAGTATTCCCCTCGAGCAGTACTTC. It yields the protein CASSPETSIPLEQYF.

The CDR3 DNA reads TGTGCCAGCAGCTTAGGAGGGGGTAGGGATGAGCAGTTCTTC. Its translation is CASSLGGGRDEQFF. V usage is TRBV11-1 and J usage is TRBJ2-1, with a tentative D call TRBD1 (6 bases). Germline CDR1 and CDR2: SGHAT and FQDESV (reference sequence). This CDR3 contains 14 residues. Between the trimmed V and J ends, which lost 1 base and 8 bases, there was a span of 12 bases.

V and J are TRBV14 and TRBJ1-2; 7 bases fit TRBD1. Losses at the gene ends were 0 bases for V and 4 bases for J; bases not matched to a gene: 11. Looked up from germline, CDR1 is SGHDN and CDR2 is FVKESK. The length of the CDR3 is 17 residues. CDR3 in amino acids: CASSQEVSSTGPYGYTF. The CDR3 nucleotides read TGTGCCAGCAGCCAAGAGGTATCTTCGACAGGGCCCTATGGCTACACCTTC. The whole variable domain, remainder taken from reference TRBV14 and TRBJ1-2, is EAGVTQFPSHSVIEKGQTVTLRCDPISGHDNLYWYRRVMGKEIKFLLHFVKESKQDESGMPNNRFLAERTGGTYSTLKVQPAELEDSGVYFCASSQEVSSTGPYGYTFGSGTRLTVV.

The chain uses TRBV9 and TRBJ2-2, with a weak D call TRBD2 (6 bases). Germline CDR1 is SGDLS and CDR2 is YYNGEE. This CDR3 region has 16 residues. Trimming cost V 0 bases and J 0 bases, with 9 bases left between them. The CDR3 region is CASSVGAGTNTGELFF. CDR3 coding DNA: TGTGCCAGCAGCGTAGGTGCGGGGACGAACACCGGGGAGCTGTTTTTT.

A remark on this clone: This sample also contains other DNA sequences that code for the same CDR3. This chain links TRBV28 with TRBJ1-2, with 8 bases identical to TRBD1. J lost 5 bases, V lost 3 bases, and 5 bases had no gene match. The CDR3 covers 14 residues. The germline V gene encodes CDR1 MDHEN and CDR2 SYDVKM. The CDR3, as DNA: TGTGCCAGCAGTTTCCAGGACAGGGTTTATGGCTACACCTTC. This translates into CASSFQDRVYGYTF.

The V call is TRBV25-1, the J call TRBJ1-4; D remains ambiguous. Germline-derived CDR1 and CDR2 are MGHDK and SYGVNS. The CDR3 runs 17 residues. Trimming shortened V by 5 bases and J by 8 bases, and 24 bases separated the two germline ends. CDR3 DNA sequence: TGTGCCAGCAGTAGACTAGCGGGAGGGAGCCCGAGGGAAAAACTGTTTTTT. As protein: CASSRLAGGSPREKLFF.

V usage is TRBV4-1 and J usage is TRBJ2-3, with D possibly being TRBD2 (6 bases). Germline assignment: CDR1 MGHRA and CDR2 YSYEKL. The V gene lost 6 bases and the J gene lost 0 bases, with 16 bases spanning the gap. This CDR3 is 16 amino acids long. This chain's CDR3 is CASRKIAETSTDTQYF. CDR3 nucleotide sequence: TGCGCCAGCAGAAAAATAGCGGAAACTAGCACAGATACGCAGTATTTT.

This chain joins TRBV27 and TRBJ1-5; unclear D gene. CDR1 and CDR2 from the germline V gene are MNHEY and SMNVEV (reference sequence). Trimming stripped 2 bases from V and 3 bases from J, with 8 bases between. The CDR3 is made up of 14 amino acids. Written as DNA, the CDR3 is TGTGCCAGCAGTTTACAACAGTTCAATCAGCCCCAGCATTTT. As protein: CASSLQQFNQPQHF.

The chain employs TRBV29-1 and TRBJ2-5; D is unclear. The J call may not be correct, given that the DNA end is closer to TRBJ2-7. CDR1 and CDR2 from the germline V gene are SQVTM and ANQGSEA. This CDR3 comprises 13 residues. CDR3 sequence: CSVTAEPTYEQYF. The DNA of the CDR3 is TGCAGCGTTACGGCTGAACCCACCTACGAGCAGTACTTC.

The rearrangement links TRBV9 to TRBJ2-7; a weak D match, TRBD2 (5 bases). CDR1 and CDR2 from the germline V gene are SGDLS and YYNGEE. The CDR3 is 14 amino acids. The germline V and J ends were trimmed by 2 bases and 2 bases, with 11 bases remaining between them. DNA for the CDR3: TGTGCCAGCAGCGTGGATGGGAGTACCTACGAGCAGTACTTC. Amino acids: CASSVDGSTYEQYF.

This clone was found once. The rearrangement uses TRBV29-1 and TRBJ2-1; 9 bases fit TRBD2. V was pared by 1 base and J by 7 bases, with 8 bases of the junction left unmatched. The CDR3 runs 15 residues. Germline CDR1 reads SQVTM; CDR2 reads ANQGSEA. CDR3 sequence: CSVEGWREGGNEQFF. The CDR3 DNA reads TGCAGCGTTGAAGGATGGCGGGAGGGAGGGAATGAGCAGTTCTTC.

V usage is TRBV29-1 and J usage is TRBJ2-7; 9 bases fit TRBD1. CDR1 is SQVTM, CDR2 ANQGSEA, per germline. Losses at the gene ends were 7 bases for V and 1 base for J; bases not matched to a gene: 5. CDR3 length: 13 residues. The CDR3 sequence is CSALGTGSYEQYF. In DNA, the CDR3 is TGCAGCGCCCTGGGGACAGGGTCCTACGAGCAGTACTTC.

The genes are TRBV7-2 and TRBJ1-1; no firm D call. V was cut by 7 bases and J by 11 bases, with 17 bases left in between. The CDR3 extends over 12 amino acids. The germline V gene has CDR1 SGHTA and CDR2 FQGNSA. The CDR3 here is CASNLGREDAFF. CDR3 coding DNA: TGTGCCAGCAATTTAGGGAGGGAAGACGCTTTCTTT.

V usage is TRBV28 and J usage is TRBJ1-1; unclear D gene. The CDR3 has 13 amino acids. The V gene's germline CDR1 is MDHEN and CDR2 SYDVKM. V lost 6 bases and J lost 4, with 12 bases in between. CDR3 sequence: CASSPGISTEAFF. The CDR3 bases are TGTGCCAGCAGCCCGGGAATAAGCACTGAAGCTTTCTTT.